Presented here are 19 T cell receptor beta chains from one specimen sequenced in a study of T cell repertoires in cytomegalovirus infection. Using its own MiXCR run on the reads, TCRdb lists one record per CDR3 protein. The sample holds 150,000 to 200,000 distinct CDR3 sequences; roughly 19% are singletons and the top ten take around 3.2%. Sequences were obtained from PBMCs. These receptors were obtained from a human donor in good health (CMV status not recorded). Some clones in this sample may be carry-over from other donors' samples.

Of note for this clonotype: An end of the junction does not agree with germline; a read error may underlie this. The gene calls are TRBV28 and TRBJ2-7; D possibly corresponds to TRBD2 (5 bases). This CDR3 region has 15 residues. From germline, CDR1 is MDHEN and CDR2 SYDVKM. The CDR3 region is CARSSPLATYYEQYF. DNA for the CDR3: TGTGCCAGGAGTTCCCCGCTAGCCACCTACTACGAGCAGTACTTC.

The chain employs TRBV9 and TRBJ2-7; D remains ambiguous. Germline CDR1 SGDLS, CDR2 YYNGEE. V was pared by 0 bases and J by 6 bases, with 16 bases between. The CDR3 consists of 15 residues. CDR3 nucleotides: TGTGCCAGCAGCGTAGGTGAAACCGCTCCTACCGAGCAGTACTTC. Translation: CASSVGETAPTEQYF.

The J gene is TRBJ2-7, the V gene TRBV5-6; either TRBD1 or TRBD2 may fit D (5 bases each). Germline-derived CDR1 and CDR2 are SGHDT and YYEEEE. The CDR3 has 16 residues. Trimming took 4 bases from V and 0 from J, leaving 17 bases between them. This chain's CDR3 is CASSEGRGRRSYEQYF. DNA of the CDR3: TGTGCCAGCAGCGAGGGTCGGGGACGTCGCTCCTACGAGCAGTACTTC.

This clonotype was found a few times. This chain connects TRBV18 to TRBJ1-1; 12 bases map to TRBD1. The CDR3 is 14 amino acids. V lost 3 bases, J lost 8 bases, and 4 bases stayed unmatched. Germline V gene data show CDR1 as KGHSH and CDR2 as LQKENI. In DNA form, the CDR3 reads TGTGCCAGCTCACCGGGACAGGGGGCTTCGGAAGCTTTCTTT. This codes for CASSPGQGASEAFF.

CDR3 nucleotide sequence: TGTGCCACCAGCCCGGCTAGCACAGATACGCAGTATTTT. Its translation: CATSPASTDTQYF. The genes are TRBV15 and TRBJ2-3; D gene unclear. V lost 5 bases and J 0 bases, leaving 6 bases between the germline ends. This CDR3 comprises 13 residues. The germline V gene has CDR1 LNHNV and CDR2 YYDKDF (reference sequence). Full variable domain (remainder filled in from reference TRBV15 and TRBJ2-3): DAMVIQNPRYQVTQFGKPVTLSCSQTLNHNVMYWYQQKSSQAPKLLFHYYDKDFNNEADTPDNFQSRRPNTSFCFLDIRSPGLGDTAMYLCATSPASTDTQYFGPGTRLTVL.

This rearrangement joins TRBV15 to TRBJ1-2, with D possibly TRBD1 on 5 matching bases. V was shortened by 0 bases and J by 7 bases, with 15 bases between the two germline ends. Per the germline V gene, CDR1 is LNHNV and CDR2 is YYDKDF (reference sequence). The CDR3 is made up of 15 amino acids. The CDR3 coding sequence is TGTGCCACCAGCAGAGATCTGGAGGGGCGGAGTGGCTACACCTTC. Amino acids: CATSRDLEGRSGYTF.

This clonotype appeared many times. The CDR3 nucleotides are TGTGCCAGCAGCTTAGCGACAAGACAGGCGAATCAGCCCCAGCATTTT. This translates into CASSLATRQANQPQHF. This rearrangement joins TRBV7-2 to TRBJ1-5, with a weak D call TRBD1 (6 bases). V was cut by 0 bases and J by 4 bases, with 13 bases left in between. This CDR3 has 16 residues. In germline, CDR1 is SGHTA, CDR2 FQGNSA.

This clonotype was found many times. The chain uses TRBV28 and TRBJ2-1; 8 bases fit TRBD2. CDR1 MDHEN and CDR2 SYDVKM come from the germline V gene. This CDR3 spans 15 amino acids. Trimming at V came to 5 bases and at J to 1 base, leaving 4 bases not matched to a gene. The DNA of the CDR3 is TGTGCCAGCAGTCGGACTAGCTGGTCCTACAATGAGCAGTTCTTC. It is translated as CASSRTSWSYNEQFF.

The chain employs TRBV13 and TRBJ2-7; 9 bases are shared with TRBD2. Germline values: CDR1 PRHDT, CDR2 FYEKMQ (reference sequence). The J segment lost 3 bases and the V segment lost 6 bases, leaving 6 bases of the junction unmatched. The CDR3 is made up of 14 amino acids. The CDR3 loop is CASRKSSGGYEQYF. The CDR3 nucleotides are TGTGCCAGCAGGAAGAGTAGCGGGGGCTACGAGCAGTACTTC.

This clonotype was recorded at least ten times. The chain couples TRBV12-3 or TRBV12-4 to TRBJ1-1; D may be TRBD1 (6 bases). This CDR3 is built from 15 residues. The ends were cut back, 6 bases at V and 6 bases at J, with 20 bases in the middle. The CDR3 DNA is TGTGCCAGCAGGAGAGGAGGCGGGGGCAACTCTGAAGCTTTCTTT. Amino acid sequence: CASRRGGGGNSEAFF.

This clonotype was observed a handful of times. The chain links TRBV2 to TRBJ2-1; TRBD1 matches at 10 bases. V dropped 3 bases and J dropped 0; count of bases not matched to a gene: 5. Germline assignment: CDR1 SNHLY and CDR2 FYNNEI. CDR3 length: 17 amino acids. The DNA for the CDR3 is TGTGCCAGCAGTGATGATGGGACAGGGGTCTCCTACAATGAGCAGTTCTTC. Encoded protein: CASSDDGTGVSYNEQFF.

This clonotype was observed a few times. The gene calls are TRBV4-2 and TRBJ1-6; D perhaps matches TRBD1 (6 bases). The CDR3 covers 19 residues. V shed 1 base and J shed 7 bases, with 23 bases lying between them. Germline CDR1 reads LGHNA; CDR2 reads YNFKEQ. DNA of the CDR3: TGTGCCAGCAGCCAAGCGAAGGACAGCCCTATCCTAGGGAATTCACCCCTCCACTTT. Amino acid sequence: CASSQAKDSPILGNSPLHF.

This clonotype was recorded a few times. This rearrangement joins TRBV14 to TRBJ2-3; D not certain. Germline-derived CDR1 and CDR2 are SGHDN and FVKESK. V was clipped by 1 base and J by 7 bases, with 18 bases between them. The CDR3 is 16 amino acids. Here the CDR3 reads CASSQGLAAVGYTQYF. CDR3 in DNA: TGTGCCAGCAGCCAAGGTTTAGCAGCAGTTGGTTATACGCAGTATTTT.

V gene TRBV28 combines with J gene TRBJ2-5; weak D call: TRBD1 (6 bases). The CDR3 spans 15 residues. Germline lookup yields CDR1 MDHEN and CDR2 SYDVKM. The V end was cut by 3 bases, the J end by 1 base, with 12 bases between. The CDR3 DNA reads as TGTGCCAGCAGTTTTTACAGGGCTACCCAAGAGACCCAGTACTTC. Translating it yields CASSFYRATQETQYF.

The chain carries TRBV29-1 and TRBJ1-1; D not resolved. CDR3 length: 11 amino acids. Germline loops: CDR1 SQVTM, CDR2 ANQGSEA. Deletions cut 3 bases from V and 8 bases from J, with 10 bases between. The CDR3 spells CSVDEGREAFF. The CDR3 DNA reads TGCAGCGTTGATGAAGGTCGCGAAGCTTTCTTT.

This clonotype has only a few counts. This rearrangement joins TRBV18 to TRBJ1-1; D is perhaps TRBD1 (6 bases). CDR3 size: 14 residues. V was shortened by 0 bases and J by 1 base, with 6 bases between the two germline ends. The V gene's germline CDR1 is KGHSH and CDR2 LQKENI. The CDR3 loop is CASSPPTGNTEAFF. DNA of the CDR3: TGTGCCAGCTCACCACCGACAGGGAACACTGAAGCTTTCTTT.

At least ten counts were recorded for this clonotype. V usage is TRBV7-2 and J usage is TRBJ2-7; the match to TRBD1 covers 7 bases. The germline V gene encodes CDR1 SGHTA and CDR2 FQGNSA. This CDR3 has 16 amino acids. Trimming removed 1 base from V and 0 bases from J; junction bases left unmatched: 6. CDR3 sequence: CASSLGGGQSSYEQYF. The CDR3 nucleotides read TGTGCCAGCAGCTTAGGAGGGGGACAGAGCTCCTACGAGCAGTACTTC.

Many counts were recorded for this clonotype. V gene TRBV28 combines with J gene TRBJ2-7, with 15 nucleotides matching TRBD2. Losses at the gene ends were 6 bases for V and 3 bases for J; bases not matched to a gene: 6. Germline V gene lookup returns CDR1 MDHEN and CDR2 SYDVKM. The CDR3 runs to 16 residues. CDR3 loop: CASRGLAGGPGYEQYF. Here the CDR3 DNA reads TGTGCCAGCAGGGGACTAGCGGGAGGTCCAGGCTACGAGCAGTACTTC.

This clonotype was counted ten times or more. V usage is TRBV12-3 or TRBV12-4 and J usage is TRBJ1-5, with D possibly being TRBD1 (6 bases). V lost 4 bases to trimming and J lost 7 bases, with 20 bases between them. CDR3 length: 16 amino acids. CDR3: CASSSRSGTQKQPQHF. Written as DNA, the CDR3 is TGTGCCAGCAGTTCCCGCTCCGGGACACAGAAACAGCCCCAGCATTTT.